This TCR beta chain emerged from a study of a mutant IDH1 vaccine in newly diagnosed glioma (dated by TCRdb to 2020 to 2023). With respect to the entire study: Across visits V03 through V10, patients got a total of eight vaccinations, given in weeks 1, 3, 5, 7, 11, 15, 19 and 23. In the chemotherapy-containing groups, vaccination started alongside temozolomide cycles, whereas in patients who had radiotherapy alone it started 4-6 weeks after radiotherapy. Of the roughly 34 treated patients, approximately 62% were male and approximately 38% were female, and a mean age of 40.4 years was recorded. Before enrollment, patients had received standard therapy of radiotherapy alone, temozolomide alone, or radiochemotherapy with temozolomide; most received the combination. Peripheral blood samples were drawn at six visits, namely V03 (baseline), V05, V07, V10, V12 and V13. Longitudinal TCRB deep sequencing was performed for some 25 treated patients wherever samples were available for exploratory analyses. The full study reports these points: The authors noted that analyses of patient blood samples could not be reproduced because of sample limitations. Immune responses induced by the vaccine were seen in 90% to 95% of patients across multiple MHC alleles. Pseudoprogression seemed to be unrelated to changes in the top peripheral T cell clonotypes found by TCRB sequencing. Selection of PBMC samples for TCRB deep sequencing was based on availability.

The library was obtained by the immunoSEQ multiplex PCR assay. The hsTCRB Kit was used according to the manufacturer's protocol to amplify rearranged TCR beta chain sequences. Sequencing of TCRB libraries was carried out on an Illumina MiSeq. Regarding the original processing steps: The proprietary platform of the kit vendor was used for demultiplexing, trimming and gene mapping. Held by TCRdb, this immuneACCESS table contains in-frame sequences only and omits some clones. Under half of the omission traces to an unresolved V gene where checked; the cause of the rest is unknown. The V and J calls and clone size were taken over from that table, and D and trimming were inferred from the DNA. The table for this sample lists about 58,000 clones; about 86% of them were counted only once. The top ten clonotypes cover nearly 7.5% of the sample. Worth noting for this clone: Its antigen remains undetermined. There are no base qualities to consult, and no much larger clone falls within one base.

The time point label here, explained by the study, means: week 5, during vaccination. Each vaccine dose, consisting of 300 ug of a 20-mer mutant IDH1 peptide in Montanide, was administered subcutaneously with topical imiquimod. Newly diagnosed WHO grade 3 or 4 IDH1-mutant astrocytomas showing loss of nuclear ATRX were present in the donors. The samples were drawn from NOA16, a multicentre, single-arm, open-label phase I trial in Germany that tested a mutant IDH1 peptide vaccine in humans for the first time. Genomic DNA for TCRB sequencing was isolated from EDTA blood with the DNeasy Blood and Tissue Kit. There are 11 amino acids in the CDR3, from cysteine to phenylalanine inclusive. The read is trimmed to its CDR3 DNA, 33 bases read in frame from base 1. V and J lose 2 bases and 7 bases, and a span of 5 bases separates them. Reading the germline V gene (reference sequence) gives CDR1 MNHNY and CDR2 SVGAGI.

This receptor was taken from a woman aged 50 to 60 with glioma. The source was PBMCs, collected from a glioma patient whose treatment included an IDH1 peptide vaccine. This sequence uses TRBV6-6 and TRBJ1-2, with an unclear D gene assignment. The nucleotide sequence is given as TGTGCCAGCAGTTACCAAGGTGGCTACACCTTC. This is translated as CASSYQGGYTF.